A selection of T cell receptor beta chains follows, all from one sample in a study of cytomegalovirus exposure and HLA in healthy donors. Only in-frame clones appear in the TCRdb table, and some are missing; sequencing was by immunoSEQ multiplex PCR. The data show about 67,000 clones, approximately 67% seen once. Material: PBMCs. The receptors stem from a young woman in good health and CMV-seronegative. CDR3s leave out the opening cysteine and the closing phenylalanine or tryptophan. Fields, in order: D gene, clone size, V gene, J gene, CDR3 protein. The D gene is left open where the match is weak. Size is stated for part of the rows, as once, few or many counts, or as a class when the clone is expanded.

>-|-|TRBV29-1|TRBJ1-5
SVTTGGNQPQH
>-|-|TRBV6-6|TRBJ2-1
ASSPRVGEQF
>-|-|TRBV4-3|TRBJ2-2
ASSQDRAGATGELF
>TRBD1|few|TRBV2|TRBJ1-1
ASRKQGAPTEAF
>TRBD2|-|TRBV28|TRBJ2-3
ASRTGTSQYTGTQY
>-|few|TRBV5-1|TRBJ1-4
ASSLARPGDEKLF
>TRBD2|-|TRBV9|TRBJ2-3
ASSARTSGGGDTQY
>-|few|TRBV19|TRBJ2-7
ASSIDRVSGEQY
>-|-|TRBV2|TRBJ1-5
ASSAREGIPPQH
>TRBD1|few|TRBV6-1|TRBJ2-6
ASSETGTGEHSSGANVLT
>-|-|TRBV19|TRBJ1-5
ASSMRDQPQH
>-|-|TRBV5-4|TRBJ2-2
ASSFMSGTGELF
>-|-|TRBV7-6|TRBJ2-5
ASSPTGTPLETQY
>TRBD1|-|TRBV12-5|TRBJ1-4
ASGDRLGEKLF
>-|-|TRBV27|TRBJ2-5
ASSSQTNLQETQY
>-|-|TRBV7-2|TRBJ1-2
ASSFTSDYGYT
>TRBD1|-|TRBV28|TRBJ1-2
ASSIPGQGRGYT
>-|-|TRBV7-6|TRBJ1-2
ASSSPPGGYT
>TRBD2|-|TRBV7-6|TRBJ2-5
ASSQGGWDQETQY
>TRBD2|-|TRBV5-1|TRBJ2-5
ASTLAGNQETQY
>-|-|TRBV28|TRBJ2-7
ASSSSFYEQY
>-|-|TRBV6-5|TRBJ1-2
ASGRENNYGYT
>-|few|TRBV7-3|TRBJ2-6
ASRPTGSGANVLT
>-|few|TRBV6-6|TRBJ2-7
ASSYGTYEQY
>TRBD2|-|TRBV6-1|TRBJ2-1
ASSEAFASGGNYNEQF
>TRBD1|few|TRBV6-6|TRBJ1-5
ASSTGQGNQPQH
>TRBD1|-|TRBV9|TRBJ2-2
ASSVEQGTGELF
>TRBD2|once|TRBV29-1|TRBJ2-3
SVSTSGGTDTQY
>-|-|TRBV4-1|TRBJ1-6
ASSQGRTVLSPLH
>TRBD2|-|TRBV27|TRBJ2-2
ASTLSGGGGGELF
>-|-|TRBV19|TRBJ1-1
ASSPQTTTGAF
>TRBD1|-|TRBV6-5|TRBJ2-3
ASSPTEGGPDTQY
>TRBD2|few|TRBV28|TRBJ2-2
ASSPRTRGKGTGELF
>-|-|TRBV7-9|TRBJ1-1
ASSFQGNRGTEAF
>TRBD2|-|TRBV4-2|TRBJ2-3
ASSQRNSSGGTDTQY
>-|few|TRBV5-1|TRBJ2-7
ASTRTGTYEQY
>TRBD1|many|TRBV6-5|TRBJ1-1
AQPDRSHMNTEAF
>-|few|TRBV30|TRBJ1-1
AWSPGQNTEAF
>TRBD2|-|TRBV11-3|TRBJ2-6
ASHWGGGLLISGANVLT
>-|-|TRBV6-5|TRBJ1-5
ASGESNQPQH
>TRBD2|-|TRBV7-7|TRBJ2-2
ASSLETSGGPFTGELF
>TRBD2|-|TRBV10-3|TRBJ2-7
AISEGLAGGSYEQY
>-|few|TRBV7-6|TRBJ1-5
ASSSSVGGGDQPQH
>TRBD1|-|TRBV4-1|TRBJ1-2
ASSQSRDRELYGYT
>TRBD2|few|TRBV5-1|TRBJ2-1
ASSLERGEQF
>-|-|TRBV4-2|TRBJ1-1
ASSQELGGRGTEAF
>TRBD1|-|TRBV7-2|TRBJ2-1
ASSFEGGEYNEQF
>TRBD1|-|TRBV7-9|TRBJ2-1
ASSRGQFGFRNEQF
>TRBD1|-|TRBV5-4|TRBJ2-7
ASSQGRGLYEQY
>-|few|TRBV4-1|TRBJ2-1
ASSQMAGHTYNEQF
>-|once|TRBV6-1|-
ASSEAYRVPSYEQY
>-|-|TRBV7-8|TRBJ1-2
ASSPRVNYGYT
>-|-|TRBV7-9|TRBJ2-3
ASTQEGGVTDTQY
>-|-|TRBV7-9|-
SSSLGGEFHEQY
>-|-|TRBV13|TRBJ2-7
ASSSGQPFAEQY
>TRBD1|-|TRBV7-9|TRBJ2-7
ASSFGQGRSYEQY
>-|-|TRBV4-1|TRBJ1-1
ASSQDIQGGTEAF